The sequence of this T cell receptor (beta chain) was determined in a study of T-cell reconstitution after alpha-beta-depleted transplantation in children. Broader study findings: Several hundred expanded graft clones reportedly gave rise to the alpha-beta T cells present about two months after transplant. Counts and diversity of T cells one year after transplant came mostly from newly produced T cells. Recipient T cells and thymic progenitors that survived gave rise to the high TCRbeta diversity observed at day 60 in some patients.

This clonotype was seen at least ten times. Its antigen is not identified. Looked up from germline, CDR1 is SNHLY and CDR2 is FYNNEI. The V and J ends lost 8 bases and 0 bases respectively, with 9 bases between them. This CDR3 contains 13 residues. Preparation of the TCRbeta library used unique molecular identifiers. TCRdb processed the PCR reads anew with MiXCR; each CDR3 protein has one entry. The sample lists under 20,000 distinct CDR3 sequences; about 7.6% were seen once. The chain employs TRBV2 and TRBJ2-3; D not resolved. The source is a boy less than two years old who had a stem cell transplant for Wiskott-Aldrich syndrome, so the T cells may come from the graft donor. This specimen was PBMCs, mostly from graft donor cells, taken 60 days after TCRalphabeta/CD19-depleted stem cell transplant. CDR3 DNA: TGTGCCAGCGGGCGGATTAGCACAGATACGCAGTATTTT. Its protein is CASGRISTDTQYF.